These T cell receptor beta chains were read from a single sample in a study of CD8 T cells in ankylosing spondylitis. TCRdb re-called the 5' RACE reads with MiXCR, one entry per CDR3 protein. Of almost 400,000 distinct CDR3 sequences listed, about 22% are singletons. Sequenced sample: blood, either unsorted or a sorted T cell fraction (not recorded which). The receptors were gathered from a male donor with ankylosing spondylitis. Each CDR3 is given with its conserved first and last residue. The order of the fields is clone size, J gene, D gene, V gene, CDR3 protein, CDR3 DNA. The D gene is left open where the match is weak. Rows may omit the clone size; those that give it use once, few, many or a size class.

once,TRBJ2-3,TRBD1,TRBV5-1,CASSPGPPGTGTDTQYF,TGCGCCAGCAGCCCTGGCCCCCCCGGGACAGGGACCGATACGCAGTATTTT
few,TRBJ2-1,TRBD2,TRBV20-1,CSASPGLAGRSSYNEQFF,TGCAGTGCTTCGCCGGGACTAGCGGGACGTAGCTCCTACAATGAGCAGTTCTTC
.,TRBJ2-1,TRBD2,TRBV7-2,CASSSLTGLADNEQFF,TGTGCCAGCAGCTCCCTCACGGGACTAGCGGACAATGAGCAGTTCTTC
.,TRBJ1-2,.,TRBV5-1,CASSLMSREVYGYTF,TGCGCCAGCAGCCTAATGAGCAGGGAGGTCTATGGCTACACCTTC
.,TRBJ2-3,TRBD1,TRBV4-2,CASSQVQGAFTDTQYF,TGTGCCAGCAGCCAAGTCCAGGGGGCGTTCACAGATACGCAGTATTTT
few,TRBJ2-7,TRBD2,TRBV20-1,CSAPHPAGGLYEQYF,TGCAGTGCTCCCCACCCCGCGGGAGGCCTCTACGAGCAGTACTTC
few,TRBJ2-7,TRBD2,TRBV29-1,CSVGAGGSPYEQYF,TGCAGCGTTGGAGCGGGAGGCTCTCCCTACGAGCAGTACTTC
.,TRBJ2-5,TRBD2,TRBV7-8,CASTIGGTREETQYF,TGTGCCAGCACCATCGGGGGGACGAGAGAAGAGACCCAGTACTTC
.,TRBJ1-2,.,TRBV9,CASRDGARFYGYTF,TGTGCCAGCAGGGACGGCGCCCGCTTCTATGGCTACACCTTC
few,TRBJ2-7,.,TRBV14,CASSPWTAGYEQYF,TGTGCCAGCAGCCCTTGGACAGCGGGCTACGAGCAGTACTTC
.,TRBJ2-7,.,TRBV6-2/TRBV6-3,CASSSARAGPYEQYF,TGTGCCAGCAGTTCCGCCAGGGCAGGACCCTACGAGCAGTACTTC